A selection of T cell receptor beta chains follows, all from one sample in a study of cytomegalovirus exposure and HLA in healthy donors. Generated by immunoSEQ multiplex PCR, the TCRdb table keeps only in-frame clones and is missing some. Of approximately 110,000 clones listed, approximately 80% are singletons. The specimen was PBMCs. The source of these receptors is a man in his fifties in good health and CMV-seronegative. The CDR3 runs from the conserved cysteine through the conserved F or W. A D gene is named only where the DNA matches it firmly. Some rows mark clone size as missing; the rest say once, few, many or name a class of expanded clone.

>NA|NA|TRBV10-3|TRBJ1-2
TGTGCCATCAGCGACGGCCTCGGGGATGGCTACACCTTC
CAISDGLGDGYTF
>NA|NA|TRBV30|TRBJ1-5
TGTGCCTGGGCTCCCGGGACACTTAGCAATCAGCCCCAGCATTTT
CAWAPGTLSNQPQHF
>TRBD1|NA|TRBV7-9|TRBJ2-2
TGTGCCAGCAGCGGACAGGGGGCTGCCACCGGGGAGCTGTTTTTT
CASSGQGAATGELFF
>TRBD1|NA|TRBV7-9|TRBJ2-7
TGTTCCAGCAGCCGACAGGGTTACGAGCAGTACTTC
CSSSRQGYEQYF
>NA|NA|TRBV7-9|TRBJ2-5
TGTGCCAGCAGCCCGCAAGAGACCCAGTACTTC
CASSPQETQYF
>TRBD1|NA|TRBV28|TRBJ2-7
TGTGCCAGCAGGACCGGGACAGGGTCCCACGAGCAGTACTTC
CASRTGTGSHEQYF
>NA|NA|TRBV19|TRBJ2-7
TGTGCCAGTAAGGGACATGAGAGCTCCTACGAGCAGTACTTC
CASKGHESSYEQYF
>NA|NA|TRBV9|TRBJ2-1
TGTGCCAGCAGCGTCCAGGCCTACAATGAGCAGTTCTTC
CASSVQAYNEQFF
>NA|NA|TRBV7-3|TRBJ2-3
TGTGCCAGCAGCCCCACGGGAGAAAGGGGAACAGATACGCAGTATTTT
CASSPTGERGTDTQYF
>TRBD2|NA|TRBV28|TRBJ2-7
TGTGCCAGCAGCCTCCCGGTGGCGGGAGGTCACTACGAGCAGTACTTC
CASSLPVAGGHYEQYF
>NA|NA|TRBV29-1|TRBJ1-2
TGCAGCGTTGCGAATTTTAATTCAGGGAATGGCTACCCCTTC
CSVANFNSGNGYPF
>TRBD1|NA|TRBV7-6|TRBJ2-7
TGTGCCAGCAGCACACAGGGGGGCAACGAGCAGTACTTC
CASSTQGGNEQYF
>TRBD1|NA|TRBV7-2|TRBJ1-1
TGTGCCAGCAGCTTATCTGACAGGGGGACTGAAGCTTTCTTT
CASSLSDRGTEAFF
>NA|once|TRBV11-2|TRBJ1-4
TGTGCCAGCAGCTTAGATAGGGGAAGTGAAAAACTGTTTTTT
CASSLDRGSEKLFF
>NA|few|TRBV27|TRBJ1-5
TGTGCCAGCAGTTTTAGTCGAAATAGCAATCAGCCCCAGCATTTT
CASSFSRNSNQPQHF
>NA|few|TRBV6-7|TRBJ1-4
TGTACGGTGGGGAGGACCGACCGTGCAACTAATGAAAAACTGTTTTTT
CTVGRTDRATNEKLFF
>NA|NA|TRBV9|TRBJ2-3
TGTGCCAGCAGCGTAGGGGCTGATACATGGACAGATACGCAGTATTTT
CASSVGADTWTDTQYF
>NA|NA|TRBV9|TRBJ1-3
TGTGCCAGCAGCTCACGGACAGCGCCTCTCTCTGGAAACACCATATATTTT
CASSSRTAPLSGNTIYF
>NA|NA|TRBV5-6|TRBJ1-1
TGTGCCAGCAGCATATACGCAGGGATCGGAGGGACTGAAGCTTTCTTT
CASSIYAGIGGTEAFF
>TRBD1|few|TRBV4-1|TRBJ2-2
TGCGCCAGCAGCCCAAGGTCGACAGGGGGCTGGGGTAACACCGGGGAGCTGTTTTTT
CASSPRSTGGWGNTGELFF
>TRBD1|NA|TRBV5-1|TRBJ1-1
TGCGCCAGCAGCTCTGGACAGGGGATGAACACTGAAGCTTTCTTT
CASSSGQGMNTEAFF
>TRBD1|NA|TRBV15|TRBJ1-2
TGTGCCACCAGCGCGCAACTCGGGACAGGGGAAGGCTACACCTTC
CATSAQLGTGEGYTF
>TRBD2|NA|TRBV5-1|TRBJ2-1
TGCGCCAGCTCCGGACTAGTGAGTGATGAGCAGTTCTTC
CASSGLVSDEQFF
>NA|NA|TRBV30|TRBJ1-5
TGTGCCTGGAGACGCCGGGGGGAACAGCCCCAGCATTTT
CAWRRRGEQPQHF
>TRBD2|NA|TRBV7-9|TRBJ2-1
TGTTCCAGCAGCTTTACTCGACTAGCGACCTACAATGAGCAGTTCTTC
CSSSFTRLATYNEQFF
>TRBD2|NA|TRBV10-3|TRBJ2-2
TGTGCCATCAGTCCACACCTAGCGGGAGCGCTTGCGAACACCGGGGAGCTGTTTTTT
CAISPHLAGALANTGELFF
>NA|once|TRBV7-9|TRBJ2-1
TGTGCCAGCAGCTCAGGAAGCTACAATGAGCAGTTCTTC
CASSSGSYNEQFF
>TRBD1|NA|TRBV9|TRBJ1-4
TGTGCCAGCAGCGTAGACAGGGGAGGTGAAAAACTGTTTTTT
CASSVDRGGEKLFF
>NA|NA|TRBV15|TRBJ2-5
TGTGCCACCAGCAGGCGGAGGGAGACCCAGTACTTC
CATSRRRETQYF
>NA|few|TRBV6-1|TRBJ2-6
TGTGCCAGCAGTGCTACAGAAACAGTAGTCGATGGGGCCAACGTCCTGACTTTC
CASSATETVVDGANVLTF
>NA|few|TRBV28|TRBJ1-5
TGTGCCAGCAGTTTAGGGGTGGACAGCGAAGATCAGCCCCAGCATTTT
CASSLGVDSEDQPQHF
>NA|NA|TRBV10-1|TRBJ2-7
TGCGCCAGCGCCGCAGCCCGGGGCGAGCAGTACTTC
CASAAARGEQYF
>NA|NA|TRBV29-1|TRBJ2-5
TGCAGCGTTGAGCGGGAGACCCAGTACTTC
CSVERETQYF
>NA|NA|TRBV7-9|TRBJ2-7
TGTGCCAGCAGCTCGACCCGGGACTTTACCTACGAGCAGTACTTC
CASSSTRDFTYEQYF
>TRBD1|NA|TRBV30|TRBJ2-7
TGTGCCTGGAGTCGGGGACAGGCGGGTTACGAGCAGTACTTC
CAWSRGQAGYEQYF
>TRBD2|NA|TRBV5-1|TRBJ2-7
TGCGCCAGCAGCCGGGGGGGGTCCTACGAGCAGTACTTC
CASSRGGSYEQYF
>NA|NA|TRBV28|TRBJ1-1
TGTGCCAGCAGTTTAAGGGGAAGGGCAGGGCAAAATTCGGCTTTCTTT
CASSLRGRAGQNSAFF
>NA|few|TRBV11-2|TRBJ1-3
TGTGCCAGCAGCGGGAGCTCTGGAAACACCATATATTTT
CASSGSSGNTIYF
>TRBD2|NA|TRBV11-1|TRBJ2-3
TGTGCCAGCAGCTCCCTAAGCGGGAGAAATGGAGATACGCAGTATTTT
CASSSLSGRNGDTQYF
>NA|NA|TRBV4-1|TRBJ1-6
TGCGCCAGCAGCCAAGAGGAGTTGAATTCACCCCTCCACTTT
CASSQEELNSPLHF
>TRBD1|few|TRBV9|TRBJ1-6
TGTGCCAGCAGCGATACAGGGGGGGATAATTCACCCCTCCACTTT
CASSDTGGDNSPLHF
>TRBD2|NA|TRBV28|TRBJ2-1
TGTGCCAGCCATATGACTAGCGGGGGTTACAATGAGCAGTTCTTC
CASHMTSGGYNEQFF
>NA|NA|TRBV30|TRBJ1-5
TGTGCCTGGAGTGTAACGCAGGGGTTCAGCAATCAGCCCCAGCATTTT
CAWSVTQGFSNQPQHF
>TRBD2|NA|TRBV7-9|TRBJ2-3
TGTGCCAGCAGCTTGAGGGTGTTCAGCGGGAGGTTCACAGATACGCAGTATTTT
CASSLRVFSGRFTDTQYF
>NA|NA|TRBV11-1|TRBJ1-1
TGTGCCAGCAGCACAACTAGGGCGGTCACTGAAGCTTTCTTT
CASSTTRAVTEAFF
>TRBD2|NA|TRBV6-8|TRBJ2-3
TGTGCCAGCAGTCCTACTAGCGGGAGAGTGAAGGTCACAGATACGCAGTATTTT
CASSPTSGRVKVTDTQYF
>TRBD1|NA|TRBV11-2|TRBJ2-1
TGTGCCAGCAGCTCGAGGGGGCTATCCTACAATGAGCAGTTCTTC
CASSSRGLSYNEQFF
>NA|NA|TRBV25-1|TRBJ1-2
TGTGCCAGCAGTGAGACAGGTGGCTACACCTTC
CASSETGGYTF